The rows below give T cell receptor beta chains drawn from one sample of a study of human T cells and chemical hapten exposure. In TCRdb, the 5' RACE reads were re-called with MiXCR into one record per CDR3 protein. Of more than 75,000 distinct CDR3 sequences listed, 15% to 20% are singletons. Receptor source: a female donor in good health. CDR3s include the opening cysteine and the closing phenylalanine or tryptophan. A D gene is named only where the DNA matches it firmly. Clone size is shown for a subset of rows, as once, few, many or a class of expanded clone.

clone size	J gene	D gene	V gene	CDR3 protein	CDR3 DNA
few	TRBJ1-5	TRBD1	TRBV6-5	CASSRTGGLGNQPQHF	TGTGCCAGCAGTCGAACAGGGGGCCTTGGCAATCAGCCCCAGCATTTT
NA	TRBJ1-1	TRBD1	TRBV10-3	CAIGGQGDAEAFF	TGTGCCATCGGAGGACAGGGGGACGCTGAAGCTTTCTTT
NA	TRBJ1-1	NA	TRBV27	CASSSGRGGTEAFF	TGTGCCAGCAGTTCAGGACGGGGGGGGACTGAAGCTTTCTTT
few	TRBJ1-5	NA	TRBV6-1	CASSEWARGGNQPQHF	TGTGCCAGCAGTGAATGGGCCAGGGGAGGCAATCAGCCCCAGCATTTT
NA	TRBJ2-1	TRBD1	TRBV4-1	CASSQMTGDEQFF	TGCGCCAGCAGCCAAATGACAGGGGATGAGCAGTTCTTC
few	TRBJ2-3	NA	TRBV7-7	CASSFEGGTQYF	TGTGCTAGCAGCTTTGAGGGGGGTACGCAGTATTTT
few	TRBJ1-1	NA	TRBV30	CAWTPDGMNTEAFF	TGTGCCTGGACTCCGGACGGGATGAACACTGAAGCTTTCTTT
NA	TRBJ1-1	NA	TRBV10-2	CASSTRNDWEAFF	TGCGCCAGCAGTACCCGGAATGATTGGGAAGCTTTCTTT
few	TRBJ2-1	NA	TRBV6-6	CASSYSSGYNEQFF	TGTGCCAGCAGTTACTCATCAGGGTACAATGAGCAGTTCTTC
NA	TRBJ1-1	TRBD1	TRBV10-3	CAIHRDRPSMNTEAFF	TGTGCCATTCACCGGGACAGACCGTCCATGAACACTGAAGCTTTCTTT
NA	TRBJ2-1	NA	TRBV9	CASSQTASEQFF	TGTGCCAGCAGCCAGACCGCATCTGAGCAGTTCTTC
NA	TRBJ2-2	NA	TRBV14	CASSQDWDTGELFF	TGTGCCAGCAGCCAAGATTGGGACACCGGGGAGCTGTTTTTT
few	TRBJ2-3	TRBD2	TRBV10-3	CAVRTSGSDTDTQYF	TGTGCCGTAAGGACTAGCGGGAGTGACACAGATACGCAGTATTTT
few	TRBJ1-2	NA	TRBV2	CASSENYGYTF	TGTGCCAGCAGTGAAAACTATGGCTACACCTTC
NA	TRBJ1-5	NA	TRBV5-1	CASSLGASNQPQHF	TGCGCCAGCAGCTTGGGGGCCAGCAATCAGCCCCAGCATTTT